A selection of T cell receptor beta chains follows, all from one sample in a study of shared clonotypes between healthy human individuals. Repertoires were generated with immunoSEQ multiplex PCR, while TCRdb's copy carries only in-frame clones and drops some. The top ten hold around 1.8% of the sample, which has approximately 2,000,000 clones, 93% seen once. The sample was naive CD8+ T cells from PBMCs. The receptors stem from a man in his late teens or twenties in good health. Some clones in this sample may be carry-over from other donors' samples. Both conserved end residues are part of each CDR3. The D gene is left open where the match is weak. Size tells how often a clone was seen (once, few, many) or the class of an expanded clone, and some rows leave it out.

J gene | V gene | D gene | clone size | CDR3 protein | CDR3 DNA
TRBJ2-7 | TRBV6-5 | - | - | CASSSAPDGSYEQYF | TGTGCCAGCAGTTCCGCGCCGGACGGCTCCTACGAGCAGTACTTC
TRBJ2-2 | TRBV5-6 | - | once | CASSARWSTGELFF | TGTGCCAGCAGCGCCCGGTGGAGCACCGGGGAGCTGTTTTTT
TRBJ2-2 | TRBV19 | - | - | CASNPMGTGELFF | TGTGCCAGTAATCCAATGGGCACCGGGGAGCTGTTTTTT
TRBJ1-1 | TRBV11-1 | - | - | CASSTKTSEAFF | TGTGCCAGCAGCACAAAAACAAGTGAAGCTTTCTTT
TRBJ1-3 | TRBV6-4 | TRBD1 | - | CASVPFGGPGQGGNTIYF | TGTGCCAGCGTCCCATTTGGGGGGCCTGGACAGGGTGGAAACACCATATATTTT
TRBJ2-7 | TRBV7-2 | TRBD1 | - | CASSPQGGPSEQYF | TGTGCCAGCAGCCCCCAAGGGGGCCCTTCCGAGCAGTACTTC
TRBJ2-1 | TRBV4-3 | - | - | CASSQPNASPNEQFF | TGCGCCAGCAGCCAGCCGAACGCGTCCCCTAATGAGCAGTTCTTC
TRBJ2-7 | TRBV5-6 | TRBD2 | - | CASSPGLAGPYEQYF | TGTGCCAGCAGCCCAGGACTAGCGGGACCCTACGAGCAGTACTTC
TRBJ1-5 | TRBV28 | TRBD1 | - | CASSPTGASNQPQHF | TGTGCCAGCAGTCCAACAGGGGCCAGCAATCAGCCCCAGCATTTT
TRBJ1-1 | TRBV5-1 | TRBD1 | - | CASSPDPGQGMNTEAFF | TGCGCCAGCAGCCCAGACCCGGGACAGGGAATGAACACTGAAGCTTTCTTT
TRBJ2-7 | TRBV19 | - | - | CASSSGTTPYEQYF | TGTGCCAGTAGTTCCGGGACAACCCCTTACGAGCAGTACTTC
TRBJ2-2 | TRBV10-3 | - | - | CATYRENTGELFF | TGTGCCACCTACAGGGAGAACACCGGGGAGCTGTTTTTT
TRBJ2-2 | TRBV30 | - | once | CASNTGELFF | TGTGCATCGAACACCGGGGAGCTGTTTTTT
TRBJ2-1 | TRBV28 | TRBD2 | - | CASSQLAGVLNEQFF | TGTGCCAGCAGTCAGCTAGCGGGAGTTCTCAATGAGCAGTTCTTC
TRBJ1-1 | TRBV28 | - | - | CASSLRSMDSFMNTEAFF | TGTGCCAGCAGTTTGAGGTCGATGGACAGTTTCATGAACACTGAAGCTTTCTTT
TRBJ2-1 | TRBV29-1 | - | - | CSAVLPHNEQFF | TGCAGCGCTGTTCTTCCCCACAATGAGCAGTTCTTC